The 23 T cell receptor beta chains below come from one sample, sequenced in a study of breast tumors, draining lymph nodes, adjacent tissues. TCRdb re-analysed the multiplex PCR reads in MiXCR, keeping a single row per CDR3 protein. The table lists about 130,000 distinct CDR3 sequences, just under 20% of them singletons. Breast cancer patients provided tissue from their axillary draining lymph nodes. Source material: axillary lymph node tissue. These receptors were collected from a female donor with breast cancer. Some clones in this sample may be carry-over from other donors' samples.

This clonotype was detected only a few times. The V call is TRBV20-1, the J call TRBJ2-7; D is unclear. The CDR3 is 13 residues long. V was trimmed by 1 base and J by 4 bases, leaving 11 bases between them. The germline gives CDR1 DFQATT, CDR2 SNEGSKA (reference sequence). Written as DNA, the CDR3 is TGCAGTGCTAGAGGTTTACACGGGTACGAGCAGTACTTC. Amino acid sequence: CSARGLHGYEQYF.

There are many counts of this clonotype. The rearrangement uses TRBV6-1 and TRBJ2-5; 7 bases are a match to TRBD2. This CDR3 spans 17 amino acids. Germline V gene sequence: CDR1 MNHNS, CDR2 SASEGT. The V segment lost 0 bases and the J segment 5 bases; nucleotides outside the gene matches: 12. CDR3 in amino acids: CASSEAPLGAGIETQYF. The DNA of the CDR3 is TGTGCCAGCAGTGAAGCCCCTCTGGGAGCGGGGATTGAGACCCAGTACTTC.

A remark on this clonotype: This may come from a read error, since a much larger clone is one base off. V usage is TRBV7-6 and J usage is TRBJ2-2; D is uncertain. CDR3 size: 12 residues. The V end was cut by 4 bases, the J end by 8 bases, with 8 bases between. Germline lookup yields CDR1 SGHVS and CDR2 FNYEAQ. CDR3 sequence: CASSSVVGELFF. The DNA of the CDR3 is TGTGCCAGCAGCTCAGTAGTGGGGGAGCTGTTTTTT.

A note on this clonotype: A much larger clone lies one base from this, so it may be a read error. The chain combines TRBV5-1 with TRBJ2-3; D remains ambiguous. Trimming took 7 bases from V and 0 from J, leaving 12 bases between them. The CDR3 runs 14 residues. Germline V gene lookup returns CDR1 SGHRS and CDR2 YFSETQ. The CDR3 region has the DNA TGCGCCAGCGGACCGGCAGAGAGCACAGATACGCAGTATTTT. Protein: CASGPAESTDTQYF.

The gene calls are TRBV5-8 and TRBJ2-2, with a weak D call TRBD1 (6 bases). The CDR3 contains 18 residues. Deletions cut 0 bases from V and 2 bases from J, with 17 bases between. Germline CDR1 and CDR2: SGHTS and YDEGEE. The CDR3 spells CASSLARRGRGNTGELFF. The DNA for the CDR3 is TGTGCCAGCAGCTTGGCTCGCAGGGGCAGAGGAAACACCGGGGAGCTGTTTTTT.

As concerns this clonotype: A much larger clone sits a single nucleotide away, making a read error possible. This sequence joins TRBV7-6 and TRBJ2-7, with TRBD2 matching 7 bases. Looked up from germline, CDR1 is SGHVS and CDR2 is FNYEAQ. V was clipped by 5 bases and J by 10 bases; unmatched bases: 11. This CDR3 contains 13 residues. The CDR3 sequence is CASSQSGREIQYF. CDR3 in DNA: TGTGCCAGCAGCCAGTCGGGGAGGGAGATCCAGTACTTC. Full variable domain (rest looked up from reference TRBV7-6 and TRBJ2-7): GAGVSQSPRYKVTKRGQDVALRCDPISGHVSLYWYRQALGQGPEFLTYFNYEAQQDKSGLPNDRFSAERPEGSISTLTIQRTEQRDSAMYRCASSQSGREIQYFGPGTRLTVT.

The J gene is TRBJ2-1, the V gene TRBV27; 8 nucleotides line up with TRBD2. The germline CDR1 and CDR2 sequences are MNHEY and SMNVEV (reference sequence). The CDR3 has 13 residues. V shed 5 bases and J 7 bases; nucleotides not matched to a gene: 4. The CDR3 loop is CASSRTSQNEQFF. In DNA form, the CDR3 reads TGTGCCAGCAGTCGGACTAGCCAAAATGAGCAGTTCTTC.

This clonotype was observed at least ten times. No DNA is shown, since the ends of the CDR3 on it are uncertain; the CDR3 is the one TCRdb lists. The chain is built from TRBV12-3 or TRBV12-4 and TRBJ2-5; TRBD1 is the table's D call, not checked against the DNA. Inclusive of both ends, the CDR3 amounts to 14 amino acids. CDR3 protein: CASSFGAGTETQYF.

This clonotype was picked up a small number of times. The CDR3 here is CASSPQGIGTDTQYF. In DNA form, the CDR3 reads TGTGCCAGCTCACCACAGGGGATAGGCACAGATACGCAGTATTTT. The rearrangement joins TRBV18 to TRBJ2-3, with D possibly matching TRBD1 (5 bases). V lost 1 base and J 1 base, leaving 9 bases between the germline ends. Germline V gene data show CDR1 as KGHSH and CDR2 as LQKENI. CDR3 length: 15 residues.

As for this clonotype: A much larger clonotype is one base distant, so this may be a read error. This rearrangement joins TRBV20-1 to TRBJ2-7; 7 bases are a match to TRBD2. This CDR3 is built from 14 residues. After removal of 1 base from V and 5 bases from J, the junction contained 8 bases not matched to a gene. CDR1 is DFQATT, CDR2 SNEGSKA, per germline (reference sequence). The CDR3 nucleotides are TGCAGTGCTAGAGGTGCCACTAGCGCGGACGAGCAGTACTTC. Translation gives CSARGATSADEQYF.

This clonotype was seen repeatedly, ten times or more. V gene TRBV19 combines with J gene TRBJ1-2; weak D call: TRBD1 (5 bases). The V gene's germline CDR1 is LNHDA and CDR2 SQIVND (reference sequence). The germline V and J ends were trimmed by 7 bases and 4 bases, with 16 bases remaining between them. This CDR3 comprises 14 residues. The CDR3 nucleotides read TGTGCCAGTACCTCTTTCGGCAGGGTCTATGGCTACACCTTC. Its protein is CASTSFGRVYGYTF.

This clonotype was seen many times. The chain combines TRBV20-1 with TRBJ1-6, with D tentatively TRBD1 (6 bases). CDR1 and CDR2 from the germline V gene are DFQATT and SNEGSKA (reference sequence). The CDR3 spans 14 residues. V dropped 1 base and J dropped 10 bases, with 14 bases sitting between them. The CDR3: CSARAGGAMSPLHF. The CDR3, as DNA: TGCAGTGCTAGAGCGGGGGGCGCGATGTCACCCCTCCACTTT.

About this clonotype itself: Just one base apart from a much larger clone, this may be a read error. The CDR3 coding sequence is TGCAGCGTTGTGGGACTAGCGGGGCACAATGAGCGGTTCTTC. Translating it yields CSVVGLAGHNERFF. The chain is built from TRBV29-1 and TRBJ2-1, with 13 bases matching TRBD2. CDR1 and CDR2 from the germline V gene are SQVTM and ANQGSEA. CDR3 length equals 14 residues.

On this clonotype: The junction departs from germline at one end; a sequencing error may be responsible. This chain joins TRBV6-5 and TRBJ2-1; D remains unclear. The CDR3 runs 13 residues. Germline CDR1 reads MNHEY; CDR2 reads SVGAGI. This chain's CDR3 is CASRDGPYNERFF. DNA for the CDR3: TGTGCCAGCAGGGACGGGCCGTACAATGAGCGGTTCTTC.

This clonotype was detected many times. The rearrangement links TRBV20-1 to TRBJ1-4, with D perhaps TRBD1 (5 bases). V lost 0 bases and J 4 bases, leaving 15 bases between the germline ends. The CDR3 runs to 16 residues. Germline CDR1 is DFQATT and CDR2 is SNEGSKA (reference sequence). For the CDR3, the DNA is TGCAGTGCTAGAGACACTGGAGGACACTTTAATGAAAAACTGTTTTTT. It translates to CSARDTGGHFNEKLFF.

This clonotype was observed at least ten times. V usage is TRBV7-2 and J usage is TRBJ2-1; D gene uncertain. Per the germline V gene, CDR1 is SGHTA and CDR2 is FQGNSA. The CDR3 has 15 amino acids. Trimming stripped 3 bases from V and 0 bases from J, with 9 bases between. CDR3 protein: CASSFSIDSYNEQFF. DNA of the CDR3: TGTGCCAGCAGCTTTAGTATTGACTCCTACAATGAGCAGTTCTTC.

This clonotype appeared a few times. The chain couples TRBV6-6 to TRBJ1-5; the D is unclear. V lost 7 bases to trimming and J lost 6 bases, with 13 bases between them. The CDR3 covers 13 residues. The germline CDR1 and CDR2 sequences are MNHNY and SVGAGI (reference sequence). For the CDR3, the DNA is TGTGCCAGCACCGATTCGGGATTTCAGCCCCAGCATTTT. This encodes CASTDSGFQPQHF.

This clonotype was observed many times. The chain recombines TRBV7-8 with TRBJ2-5, with TRBD2 matching over 11 bases. V lost 2 bases to trimming and J lost 5 bases; unmatched junction nucleotides: 4. The CDR3 sequence is 15 residues long. The germline gives CDR1 SGHVS, CDR2 FQNEAQ. The DNA of the CDR3 is TGTGCCAGCAGCTTAATTAGCGGGGGGGGCGAGACCCAGTACTTC. It yields the protein CASSLISGGGETQYF.

This clonotype was counted ten times or more. The CDR3, as DNA: TGTGCCAGCACTAACCCGGGGGTCCGGGAGACCCAGTACTTC. Amino acids: CASTNPGVRETQYF. J is TRBJ2-5 and V is TRBV12-3 or TRBV12-4, with D maybe TRBD2 (6 bases). The CDR3 is made up of 14 amino acids. Trimming stripped 7 bases from V and 5 bases from J, with 17 bases between.

This clonotype was seen many times. This chain joins TRBV2 and TRBJ2-7; the D is unclear. In germline, CDR1 is SNHLY, CDR2 FYNNEI. Trimming shortened V by 6 bases and J by 2 bases, and 11 bases separated the two germline ends. The CDR3 has 13 residues. The CDR3 region is CASRDDWTYEQYF. For the CDR3, the DNA is TGTGCCAGCAGAGATGACTGGACCTACGAGCAGTACTTC.

Of note for this clonotype: This may arise from a read error, as a much more abundant clone is one base away. The genes are TRBV9 and TRBJ2-7; D is perhaps TRBD2 (5 bases). Per the germline V gene, CDR1 is SGDLS and CDR2 is YYNGEE. This CDR3 contains 15 residues. The CDR3 here is CASSVGPSGAYGQYF. In DNA form, the CDR3 reads TGTGCCAGCAGCGTAGGGCCCAGCGGAGCCTACGGGCAGTACTTC.

At least ten counts were recorded for this clonotype. V gene TRBV12-5 combines with J gene TRBJ1-5, with unresolved D. CDR1 and CDR2 from the germline V gene are LGHNT and FRNRAP. The CDR3 runs to 16 residues. The germline V and J ends were trimmed by 0 bases and 1 base, with 10 bases remaining between them. In DNA, the CDR3 is TGTGCTAGTGGTTTGGTACGACACTTGAGCAATCAGCCCCAGCATTTT. Protein product: CASGLVRHLSNQPQHF.

This clonotype occurred many times. The chain employs TRBV29-1 and TRBJ2-7; D may be TRBD1 (6 bases). The CDR3 extends over 15 amino acids. The germline CDR1 and CDR2 sequences are SQVTM and ANQGSEA. Between the trimmed V and J ends, which lost 4 bases and 7 bases, there was a span of 23 bases. CDR3 DNA sequence: TGCAGCGTTGGACACAAAACAGGGATTTCAGAGGAGCAGTACTTC. Translated: CSVGHKTGISEEQYF.